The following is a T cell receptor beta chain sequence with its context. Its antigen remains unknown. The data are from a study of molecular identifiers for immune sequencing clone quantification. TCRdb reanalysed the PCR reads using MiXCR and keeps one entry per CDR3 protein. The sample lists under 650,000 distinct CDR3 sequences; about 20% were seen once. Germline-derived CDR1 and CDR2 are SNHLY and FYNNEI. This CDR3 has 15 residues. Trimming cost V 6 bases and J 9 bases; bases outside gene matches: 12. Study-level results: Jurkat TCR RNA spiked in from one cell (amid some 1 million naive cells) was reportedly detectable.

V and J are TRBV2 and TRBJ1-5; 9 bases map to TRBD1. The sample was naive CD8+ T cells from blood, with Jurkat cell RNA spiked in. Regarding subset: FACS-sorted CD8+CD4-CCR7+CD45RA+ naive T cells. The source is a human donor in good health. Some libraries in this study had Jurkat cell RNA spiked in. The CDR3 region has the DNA TGTGCCAGCAGCCCGGGACAGGGCGGCGGTCCGCCCCAGCATTTT. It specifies CASSPGQGGGPPQHF.